What follows are 27 T cell receptor beta chains derived from one specimen sequenced in a study of CD8 T cells in ankylosing spondylitis. Study-level findings and limits: Ankylosing spondylitis blood seemed to carry a telltale TCR beta motif made of about 8 highly homologous variants.

What these receptors recognize is not known. One entry per CDR3 protein results from TCRdb running MiXCR on the 5' RACE reads. The sample holds fewer than 500,000 distinct CDR3 sequences, around 20% seen once. Sequences were obtained from blood, either unsorted or a sorted T cell fraction (not recorded which). Receptor source: a male donor with ankylosing spondylitis.

The chain is built from TRBV4-3 and TRBJ1-1; D is undetermined. Deletions cut 1 base from V and 0 bases from J, with 9 bases between. Germline loops: CDR1 LGHNA, CDR2 YSLEER. The CDR3 sequence is 15 residues long. DNA of the CDR3: TGCGCCAGCAGCCAAGGGAACAGCATGAACACTGAAGCTTTCTTT. As protein: CASSQGNSMNTEAFF.

CDR3 nucleotide sequence: TGCGCCAGCAGCATCGGGCAGGGCGGCCCAGTAGGGCAGTACTTC. Translation: CASSIGQGGPVGQYF. This chain uses TRBV5-1 with TRBJ2-7; a possible D gene is TRBD1 (5 bases). The CDR3 contains 15 residues. Germline V gene lookup returns CDR1 SGHRS and CDR2 YFSETQ. The germline V and J ends were trimmed by 4 bases and 9 bases, with 23 bases remaining between them. Complete variable domain (other parts from reference TRBV5-1 and TRBJ2-7): KAGVTQTPRYLIKTRGQQVTLSCSPISGHRSVSWYQQTPGQGLQFLFEYFSETQRNKGNFPGRFSGRQFSNSRSEMNVSTLELGDSALYLCASSIGQGGPVGQYFGPGTRLTVT.

This clonotype was observed a few times. The V and J genes are TRBV7-3 and TRBJ2-1; 9 bases map to TRBD1. V gave up 5 bases and J gave up 5 bases; unmatched junction bases: 7. CDR3 size: 15 residues. Germline CDR1 and CDR2: SGHTA and FQGTGA. As DNA, the CDR3 is TGTGCCAGCAGCCCCGACAGGGGGGTCGACAATGAGCAGTTCTTC. Translating it yields CASSPDRGVDNEQFF. The variable domain in full, completed from reference TRBV7-3 and TRBJ2-1, reads GAGVSQTPSNKVTEKGKYVELRCDPISGHTALYWYRQSLGQGPEFLIYFQGTGAADDSGLPNDRFFAVRPEGSVSTLKIQRTERGDSAVYLCASSPDRGVDNEQFFGPGTRLTVL.

This chain links TRBV29-1 with TRBJ2-3, with D perhaps matching TRBD1 (5 bases). The V gene lost 0 bases and the J gene lost 6 bases, with 7 bases spanning the gap. CDR1 is SQVTM and CDR2 is ANQGSEA in the germline V gene. The CDR3 contains 12 residues. The CDR3 region is CSVEEGHDTQYF. CDR3 DNA: TGCAGCGTTGAAGAGGGGCACGATACGCAGTATTTT.

The chain is built from TRBV29-1 and TRBJ2-7; no firm D call. Per the germline V gene, CDR1 is SQVTM and CDR2 is ANQGSEA. The CDR3 length is 11 residues. With 5 bases removed from V and 2 bases from J, the gap between germline ends came to 7 bases. Here the CDR3 reads CSVQRAYEQYF. In DNA, the CDR3 is TGCAGCGTTCAACGGGCCTACGAGCAGTACTTC.

This clonotype was found many times. The CDR3 sequence: CASTQAGPSTDTQYF. The CDR3 DNA sequence: TGTGCCAGCACCCAGGCGGGACCAAGCACAGATACGCAGTATTTT. This chain joins TRBV7-7 and TRBJ2-3, with D possibly TRBD2 on 6 matching bases. Trimming pared 7 bases from V and 0 bases from J, leaving 14 bases between. This CDR3 region has 15 residues. Germline V CDR1 and CDR2: SSHAT, FNYEAQ (reference sequence).

This clonotype was seen a few times. V usage is TRBV10-3 and J usage is TRBJ1-1; TRBD1 aligns across 8 bases. The germline CDR1 and CDR2 sequences are ENHRY and SYGVKD. CDR3 length: 15 amino acids. V was pared by 4 bases and J by 4 bases, with 8 bases of the junction left unmatched. In DNA form, the CDR3 reads TGTGCCATCAGTGCCTCGACAGGGGAGGGCACTGAAGCTTTCTTT. Its protein is CAISASTGEGTEAFF.

This chain links TRBV19 with TRBJ2-2; no definite D call. The CDR3 is 15 residues long. Trimming pared 5 bases from V and 6 bases from J, leaving 16 bases between. Germline lookup yields CDR1 LNHDA and CDR2 SQIVND (reference sequence). This CDR3 reads CASSGPTRSAGELFF. The CDR3 nucleotides read TGTGCCAGTAGTGGCCCCACTCGGTCCGCCGGGGAGCTGTTTTTT.

V usage is TRBV21-1 and J usage is TRBJ2-7; the D call of TRBD1 is as the table states it, not checked on the DNA. TRBV21-1 is a pseudogene segment. This CDR3 spans 11 amino acids. The CDR3 bases are TGTGCCAGGCACAGGGGGGATGAGCAGTACTTC. The encoded protein is CARHRGDEQYF.

This clonotype has only a few counts. This rearrangement joins TRBV29-1 to TRBJ1-1; D is undetermined. Germline V gene lookup returns CDR1 SQVTM and CDR2 ANQGSEA. This CDR3 is built from 13 residues. Trimming left V 6 bases short and J 1 base short, with 12 bases between. The CDR3: CSVQDEENTEAFF. CDR3 sequence (DNA): TGCAGCGTCCAGGATGAGGAGAACACTGAAGCTTTCTTT.

The table lists this clonotype with a few counts. The chain is built from TRBV7-9 and TRBJ2-5; D might be TRBD2 (6 bases). Trimming stripped 4 bases from V and 2 bases from J, with 11 bases between. Germline assignment: CDR1 SEHNR and CDR2 FQNEAQ (reference sequence). This CDR3 region has 14 residues. CDR3 sequence (DNA): TGTGCCAGCAGCTCTTTGGGGGGTCAAGAGACCCAGTACTTC. Translated, it gives CASSSLGGQETQYF.

The sample holds a few counts of this clonotype. This rearrangement joins TRBV5-1 to TRBJ1-1, with D possibly being TRBD1 (6 bases). CDR1 SGHRS and CDR2 YFSETQ come from the germline V gene. Trimming removed 3 bases from V and 1 base from J, with 16 bases in between. The CDR3 runs to 16 residues. CDR3 coding DNA: TGCGCCAGCAGCTCAGCCCTCGGGGGCGGGAACACTGAAGCTTTCTTT. Amino acids: CASSSALGGGNTEAFF.

This clonotype was found once. The chain joins TRBV10-3 to TRBJ2-7; the match to TRBD1 covers 8 bases. Germline V lookup: CDR1 ENHRY, CDR2 SYGVKD. The CDR3 covers 15 residues. The trim removed 0 bases at V and 2 bases at J, leaving 3 bases unmatched. This CDR3 is CAISESGQGTYEQYF. CDR3 in DNA: TGTGCCATCAGTGAGTCAGGACAGGGTACCTACGAGCAGTACTTC.

The CDR3 spells CASSFGLGLAGGGEQFF. CDR3 coding DNA: TGTGCCAGCAGCTTTGGGTTAGGACTAGCGGGAGGAGGTGAGCAGTTCTTC. The V and J genes are TRBV7-3 and TRBJ2-1; 14 nucleotides match TRBD2. J gave up 9 bases and V 3 bases, and 10 bases lay outside the gene matches. The CDR3 loop spans 17 amino acids. CDR1 and CDR2 from the germline V gene are SGHTA and FQGTGA.

V and J are TRBV28 and TRBJ2-7; a weak D match, TRBD1 (6 bases). The V and J ends lost 6 bases and 2 bases respectively, with 17 bases between them. This CDR3 has 15 residues. Germline V gives CDR1 MDHEN, CDR2 SYDVKM. Here the CDR3 reads CASSAKQGIPYEQYF. Here the CDR3 DNA reads TGTGCCAGCAGCGCGAAGCAGGGGATTCCCTACGAGCAGTACTTC.

This clonotype was found a few times. Here the CDR3 DNA reads TGTGCCAGCAGCCTCCCGCCGGGACAGGACCCTAGCTACGAGCAGTACTTC. Translated: CASSLPPGQDPSYEQYF. The chain carries TRBV28 and TRBJ2-7; 8 bases line up with TRBD1. From germline, CDR1 is MDHEN and CDR2 SYDVKM. V dropped 6 bases and J dropped 3; count of bases not matched to a gene: 16. This CDR3 is built from 17 residues.

This sequence joins TRBV20-1 and TRBJ1-2, with 7 bases matching TRBD1. The V segment lost 0 bases and the J segment 4 bases; nucleotides outside the gene matches: 8. The CDR3 extends over 15 amino acids. CDR1 is DFQATT and CDR2 is SNEGSKA in the germline V gene (reference sequence). The CDR3 loop reads CSARDHSTGTYGYTF. The CDR3 DNA follows: TGCAGTGCTAGAGACCACTCGACAGGGACCTATGGCTACACCTTC.

The chain is built from TRBV11-3 and TRBJ2-2, with 8 bases that match TRBD2. V trimming: 0 bases; J trimming: 0 bases; junction bases outside the gene matches: 3. Germline V lookup: CDR1 SGHNT, CDR2 YENEEA. CDR3 size: 17 residues. In nucleotides, the CDR3 is TGTGCCAGCAGCTTAGAGGAACTAGCGGCGAACACCGGGGAGCTGTTTTTT. Amino acids: CASSLEELAANTGELFF.

A single count supports this clonotype. CDR3 coding DNA: TGTGCCAGCAGTGAAGCTCGGGGGGGTTACAATGAGCAGTTCTTC. Translated: CASSEARGGYNEQFF. V usage is TRBV6-1 and J usage is TRBJ2-1, with TRBD2 identical over 8 bases. With 0 bases clipped from V and 4 bases from J, the junction kept 2 bases outside the gene matches. From germline, CDR1 is MNHNS and CDR2 SASEGT. The CDR3 has 15 residues.

This clonotype was counted only a few times. J is TRBJ2-2 and V is TRBV6-4; no clear D gene. Looked up from germline, CDR1 is MRHNA and CDR2 is SNTAGT. V was shortened by 5 bases and J by 0 bases, with 13 bases between the two germline ends. This CDR3 contains 16 residues. The CDR3 bases are TGTGCCAGCAGTCCCTCTGGATGGGCGAACACCGGGGAGCTGTTTTTT. Protein sequence: CASSPSGWANTGELFF.

The rearrangement links TRBV27 to TRBJ2-5; the D is unclear. The CDR3 runs 14 residues. Germline assignment: CDR1 MNHEY and CDR2 SMNVEV (reference sequence). Trimming took 5 bases from V and 1 from J, leaving 11 bases between them. The CDR3 protein is CASSPQRSQETQYF. CDR3 sequence (DNA): TGTGCCAGCAGTCCCCAACGATCCCAAGAGACCCAGTACTTC.

The chain couples TRBV5-1 to TRBJ2-7; the match to TRBD2 covers 7 bases. This CDR3 has 14 residues. The ends lost 3 bases at V and 2 bases at J; junction bases unmatched: 5. Germline V gene data show CDR1 as SGHRS and CDR2 as YFSETQ. DNA of the CDR3: TGCGCCAGCAGCTGGGGTGCGGGAGCCTACGAGCAGTACTTC. It is translated as CASSWGAGAYEQYF.

This clonotype was observed a handful of times. The chain combines TRBV12-3 or TRBV12-4 with TRBJ2-1; D unclear. V dropped 7 bases and J dropped 8 bases, with 15 bases sitting between them. There are 13 residues in the CDR3. CDR3 coding DNA: TGTGCCAGCACCCTTATCGCCGTCGATGAGCAGTTCTTC. Amino acids: CASTLIAVDEQFF.

Only a few counts were recorded for this clonotype. V is TRBV29-1 and J is TRBJ2-7; TRBD2 aligns across 8 bases. CDR3 length: 13 amino acids. Germline trimming cut 6 bases from V and 3 bases from J; bases unmatched to any gene: 7. The V gene's germline CDR1 is SQVTM and CDR2 ANQGSEA. The CDR3: CSVAFGGGYEQYF. The CDR3 DNA sequence: TGCAGCGTAGCCTTCGGGGGGGGCTACGAGCAGTACTTC.

This clonotype was found a few times. The chain links TRBV4-3 to TRBJ1-4; 11 nucleotides align to TRBD1. The CDR3 has 14 residues. CDR1 is LGHNA and CDR2 is YSLEER in the germline V gene. V trimming: 1 base; J trimming: 10 bases; junction bases outside the gene matches: 2. This CDR3 reads CASSQGTGGGKLFF. The CDR3 nucleotides are TGCGCCAGCAGCCAAGGGACAGGGGGCGGAAAACTGTTTTTT.

This clonotype was detected many times. The chain recombines TRBV13 with TRBJ1-1; D gene unclear. V lost 3 bases to trimming and J lost 1 base, with 3 bases between them. Per the germline V gene, CDR1 is PRHDT and CDR2 is FYEKMQ (reference sequence). CDR3 length: 12 residues. CDR3 residues: CASSLRNTEAFF. DNA of the CDR3: TGTGCCAGCAGCTTGAGGAACACTGAAGCTTTCTTT.

V usage is TRBV2 and J usage is TRBJ1-4, with D possibly being TRBD1 (6 bases). The length of the CDR3 is 14 residues. V lost 7 bases, J lost 5 bases, and 14 bases lay in between. Germline values: CDR1 SNHLY, CDR2 FYNNEI. The CDR3 protein is CASKVMGANEKLFF. The CDR3 nucleotides read TGTGCCAGCAAGGTTATGGGGGCCAATGAAAAACTGTTTTTT.